Below are 14 T cell receptor beta chains sequenced from a single sample in a study of blood T cell repertoires in COVID-19. This table comes from immunoSEQ multiplex PCR, and its TCRdb copy is limited to in-frame clones, with some not included. The sample holds 45,000 to 65,000 clones; approximately 89% are singletons and the top ten take around 5%. The sequencing sample was made of peripheral blood. The receptors were sampled from a man in his fifties or sixties with active COVID-19.

This chain connects TRBV4-2 to TRBJ2-7, with TRBD2 matching over 7 bases. V was clipped by 0 bases and J by 9 bases; unmatched bases: 8. The CDR3 has 14 residues. The V gene's germline CDR1 is LGHNA and CDR2 YNFKEQ. CDR3 sequence (DNA): TGTGCCAGCAGCCAAGATCGGGGGACTACGGGGCAGTACTTC. The encoded protein is CASSQDRGTTGQYF.

The chain employs TRBV2 and TRBJ1-5; D gene unclear. The germline V gene encodes CDR1 SNHLY and CDR2 FYNNEI. V was cut by 1 base and J by 6 bases, with 10 bases left in between. This CDR3 contains 14 residues. The CDR3 sequence: CASSEGLSGQPQHF. The CDR3 DNA sequence: TGTGCCAGCAGTGAAGGCCTGTCGGGTCAGCCCCAGCATTTT.

This chain links TRBV4-2 with TRBJ2-4; 9 nucleotides match TRBD1. V lost 2 bases and J lost 5; bases outside the gene matches: 4. The CDR3 length is 15 residues. CDR1 and CDR2 (germline): LGHNA, YNFKEQ. The CDR3 DNA reads as TGTGCCAGCAGCCAACAGGACAGGGGTCAAAACATTCAGTACTTC. Its protein product is CASSQQDRGQNIQYF.

The genes are TRBV29-1 and TRBJ1-2; D is perhaps TRBD1 (6 bases). CDR3 length: 14 residues. The germline CDR1 and CDR2 sequences are SQVTM and ANQGSEA. The V end lost 1 base, the J end lost 1 base, and 10 bases lay between the germline ends. The CDR3 DNA reads TGCAGCGTTGAAGCCGACAGGAATAACTATGGCTACACCTTC. As protein: CSVEADRNNYGYTF.

The chain carries TRBV5-6 and TRBJ1-6; no definite D call. This CDR3 spans 12 amino acids. Germline values: CDR1 SGHDT, CDR2 YYEEEE. V was clipped by 2 bases and J by 7 bases, with 4 bases between them. CDR3 nucleotide sequence: TGTGCCAGCAGCTTCTCGAATTCACCCCTCCACTTT. Translation: CASSFSNSPLHF.

The V and J genes are TRBV24-1 and TRBJ2-5; D may be TRBD1 (6 bases). The CDR3 length is 15 residues. The V end lost 4 bases, the J end lost 4 bases, and 15 bases lay between the germline ends. Per the germline V gene, CDR1 is KGHDR and CDR2 is SFDVKD. CDR3 residues: CATSDTQGTGETQYF. For the CDR3, the DNA is TGTGCCACCAGTGACACCCAGGGGACCGGAGAGACCCAGTACTTC.

The V and J genes are TRBV28 and TRBJ1-2; TRBD1 aligns across 9 bases. From germline, CDR1 is MDHEN and CDR2 SYDVKM. The CDR3 sequence is 13 residues long. V shed 6 bases, J shed 4 bases, and the junction held 3 bases outside the gene matches. This CDR3 reads CASRVTGGYGYTF. CDR3 DNA sequence: TGTGCCAGCAGAGTGACAGGGGGCTATGGCTACACCTTC.

V gene TRBV18 combines with J gene TRBJ2-1, with D perhaps matching TRBD1 (5 bases). The V and J ends lost 5 bases and 2 bases respectively, with 10 bases between them. Per the germline V gene, CDR1 is KGHSH and CDR2 is LQKENI. The CDR3 has 14 residues. This CDR3 is CASSGQGTYNEQFF. The CDR3, as DNA: TGTGCCAGCTCAGGGCAGGGCACCTACAATGAGCAGTTCTTC.

J is TRBJ2-7 and V is TRBV5-1, with 12 bases matching TRBD1. CDR3 length: 13 residues. V lost 8 bases and J lost 5; bases outside the gene matches: 5. Germline loops: CDR1 SGHRS, CDR2 YFSETQ. In DNA form, the CDR3 reads TGCGCCAGTGGGGGACAGGGGGCCCACGAGCAGTACTTC. Amino acids: CASGGQGAHEQYF. Filled out from reference TRBV5-1 and TRBJ2-7, the complete variable domain reads KAGVTQTPRYLIKTRGQQVTLSCSPISGHRSVSWYQQTPGQGLQFLFEYFSETQRNKGNFPGRFSGRQFSNSRSEMNVSTLELGDSALYLCASGGQGAHEQYFGPGTRLTVT.

The chain couples TRBV9 to TRBJ2-2, with D possibly being TRBD1 (5 bases). V was cut by 4 bases and J by 5 bases, with 18 bases left in between. The CDR3 totals 16 residues. Germline-derived CDR1 and CDR2 are SGDLS and YYNGEE. CDR3 sequence: CASSPTPDRRTGELFF. CDR3 coding DNA: TGTGCCAGCAGCCCAACCCCAGACAGACGTACCGGGGAGCTGTTTTTT.

In its sample, this clone was seen a few times. CDR3 loop: CASSLRRDTQYF. The CDR3 DNA follows: TGTGCCAGCAGTTTAAGGAGAGATACGCAGTATTTT. The chain joins TRBV28 to TRBJ2-3; unclear D gene. Trimming removed 2 bases at V and 5 bases at J, with 5 bases between. The CDR3 spans 12 residues. The V gene's germline CDR1 is MDHEN and CDR2 SYDVKM.

The V gene is TRBV3-1 (or the pseudogene TRBV3-2), the J gene TRBJ1-1; D gene uncertain. The CDR3 has 14 residues. Germline CDR1 reads LGHDT; CDR2 reads YNNKEL (reference sequence). Deletions cut 1 base from V and 6 bases from J, with 12 bases between. CDR3: CASSQVGGAAEAFF. The CDR3 DNA is TGTGCCAGCAGCCAAGTAGGCGGCGCGGCTGAAGCTTTCTTT.

CDR3 sequence (DNA): TGTGCCAGCAGCTACTTGACAGGGGCCGCAGATACGCAGTATTTT. Translated, it gives CASSYLTGAADTQYF. J is TRBJ2-3 and V is TRBV7-9; 8 nucleotides agree with TRBD1. Trimming removed 4 bases from V and 4 bases from J; junction bases left unmatched: 7. This CDR3 has 15 residues. Germline CDR1 and CDR2: SEHNR and FQNEAQ (reference sequence).

The chain uses TRBV4-2 and TRBJ1-6, with D perhaps TRBD1 (5 bases). Germline V CDR1 and CDR2: LGHNA, YNFKEQ. The V and J ends lost 4 bases and 7 bases respectively, with 17 bases between them. The CDR3 length is 16 residues. CDR3 in amino acids: CASSPGLPGGNSPLHF. The CDR3 nucleotides are TGTGCCAGCAGCCCCGGACTGCCCGGGGGAAATTCACCCCTCCACTTT.